These 23 T cell receptor beta chains originate from one sample sequenced in a study of shared clonotypes between healthy human individuals. Measured with immunoSEQ multiplex PCR; TCRdb has only the in-frame clones, and not every one. The sample lists about 690,000 clones; 80% to 95% were seen once. The sample comprised memory CD8+ T cells from PBMCs. Subset described: CD45RO+ cells pooled with CCR7-negative TemRA cells. The receptors here all came from a man younger than 30 in good health. Some clones in this sample may be carry-over from other donors' samples.

This clone was recorded once. V gene TRBV11-2 combines with J gene TRBJ2-7; D gene unclear. CDR3 length: 11 amino acids. Germline V CDR1 and CDR2: SGHAT, FQNNGV. Between the trimmed V and J ends, which lost 4 bases and 2 bases, there was a span of 3 bases. CDR3 residues: CASSSTYEQYF. CDR3 nucleotides: TGTGCCAGCAGCTCAACCTACGAGCAGTACTTC. Supplemented by reference TRBV11-2 and TRBJ2-7, the full variable domain reads EAGVAQSPRYKIIEKRQSVAFWCNPISGHATLYWYQQILGQGPKLLIQFQNNGVVDDSQLPKDRFSAERLKGVDSTLKIQPAKLEDSAVYLCASSSTYEQYFGPGTRLTVT.

The V call is TRBV7-2, the J call TRBJ1-6; D call uncertain. The germline V and J ends were trimmed by 2 bases and 9 bases, with 5 bases remaining between them. CDR3 length: 12 amino acids. The germline V gene encodes CDR1 SGHTA and CDR2 FQGNSA. The CDR3, as DNA: TGTGCCAGCAGCTTAATTCGTTCACCCCTCCACTTT. Residues: CASSLIRSPLHF.

The rearrangement uses TRBV6-5 and TRBJ2-1; D not resolved. The germline V and J ends were trimmed by 6 bases and 4 bases, with 16 bases remaining between them. This CDR3 has 15 amino acids. Germline V gives CDR1 MNHEY, CDR2 SVGAGI. The CDR3 protein is CASRETPTFYNEQFF. CDR3 sequence (DNA): TGTGCCAGCAGGGAGACACCTACCTTTTACAATGAGCAGTTCTTC.

This clone appeared a single time. The V gene is TRBV28, the J gene TRBJ1-1; D gene ambiguous. CDR3 length: 14 amino acids. V dropped 3 bases and J dropped 5 bases, with 13 bases sitting between them. Germline CDR1 is MDHEN and CDR2 is SYDVKM. The CDR3 is CASSFSVRGTEAFF. Written as DNA, the CDR3 is TGTGCCAGCAGTTTCTCGGTTAGAGGGACTGAAGCTTTCTTT.

This clone appeared a single time. For the CDR3, the DNA is TGTGCCAGCAGCTTGGCGACAGGGGGCTTCTACGAGCAGTACTTC. This sequence encodes CASSLATGGFYEQYF. This chain uses TRBV5-5 with TRBJ2-7; TRBD1 aligns across 10 bases. This CDR3 comprises 15 residues. The V gene's germline CDR1 is SGHKS and CDR2 YYEKEE (reference sequence). J lost 3 bases, V lost 0 bases, and 3 bases had no gene match.

The chain combines TRBV2 with TRBJ2-7; D could derive from TRBD1 or TRBD2 (5 bases each). This CDR3 region has 14 residues. CDR1 and CDR2 from the germline V gene are SNHLY and FYNNEI. Deletions cut 7 bases from V and 3 bases from J, with 16 bases between. CDR3 loop: CASTRGQGGYEQYF. CDR3 DNA sequence: TGTGCCAGCACCCGGGGCCAGGGCGGCTACGAGCAGTACTTC.

The V call is TRBV28, the J call TRBJ2-7; D is tentatively TRBD1 or TRBD2 (6 bases each). Germline V gives CDR1 MDHEN, CDR2 SYDVKM. The V gene lost 2 bases and the J gene lost 6 bases, with 23 bases spanning the gap. This CDR3 has 17 amino acids. This chain's CDR3 is CASSLPPEGPPGAEQYF. The CDR3 region has the DNA TGTGCCAGCAGTTTACCCCCCGAGGGACCCCCGGGGGCCGAGCAGTACTTC.

This clone was observed a handful of times. CDR3 DNA: TGTGCCAGCAGTTGGGTCGACTATGGCTACACCTTC. Translated: CASSWVDYGYTF. The V gene is TRBV28, the J gene TRBJ1-2; the D is unclear. Germline CDR1 MDHEN, CDR2 SYDVKM. Deletions cut 4 bases from V and 3 bases from J, with 6 bases between. This CDR3 is built from 12 residues.

This clone was seen many times. Other DNA variants within this sample encode the same CDR3. The chain couples TRBV7-9 to TRBJ2-7, with D perhaps matching TRBD2 (6 bases). This CDR3 contains 14 residues. Trimming took off 5 bases at V and 1 base at J, with 12 bases between the two ends. Germline V gives CDR1 SEHNR, CDR2 FQNEAQ (reference sequence). The CDR3 here is CASSPGGSSYEQYF. The CDR3 nucleotides read TGTGCCAGCAGCCCCGGAGGGAGTTCCTACGAGCAGTACTTC.

This chain uses TRBV5-8 with TRBJ2-7, with TRBD1 matching 9 bases. The trim removed 1 base at V and 0 bases at J, leaving 5 bases unmatched. Germline V gene lookup returns CDR1 SGHTS and CDR2 YDEGEE. CDR3 length: 16 amino acids. In nucleotides, the CDR3 is TGTGCCAGCAGCTTGAGGACAGGGGTTATCTCCTACGAGCAGTACTTC. As protein: CASSLRTGVISYEQYF.

The chain couples TRBV4-1 to TRBJ2-1; the D gene is possibly TRBD1 (5 bases). Germline-derived CDR1 and CDR2 are MGHRA and YSYEKL. V was shortened by 1 base and J by 6 bases, with 13 bases between the two germline ends. The CDR3 is 15 residues long. The CDR3 nucleotides are TGCGCCAGCAGCCAAGTTCCTACAGGTCCCAATGAGCAGTTCTTC. This translates into CASSQVPTGPNEQFF.

J is TRBJ1-1 and V is TRBV13; the match to TRBD1 covers 10 bases. V was clipped by 5 bases and J by 5 bases; unmatched bases: 8. Germline V lookup: CDR1 PRHDT, CDR2 FYEKMQ (reference sequence). The CDR3 runs 15 residues. In DNA, the CDR3 is TGTGCCAGCAGCCTTCAGACAGGGGGCAGGACTGAAGCTTTCTTT. Protein: CASSLQTGGRTEAFF.

The count of this clone is one. The rearrangement joins TRBV4-1 to TRBJ2-2; 10 bases map to TRBD2. The CDR3 is made up of 16 amino acids. The J segment lost 4 bases and the V segment lost 4 bases, leaving 6 bases of the junction unmatched. The germline V gene has CDR1 MGHRA and CDR2 YSYEKL. The CDR3 DNA follows: TGCGCCAGCAGCCCCGGGGGGACTAGCGCCACCGGGGAGCTGTTTTTT. Its translation is CASSPGGTSATGELFF.

This sequence joins TRBV6-1 and TRBJ2-1, with 7 positions matching TRBD1. This CDR3 has 17 residues. The germline V gene has CDR1 MNHNS and CDR2 SASEGT. The ends lost 2 bases at V and 3 bases at J; junction bases unmatched: 10. The CDR3 DNA reads TGTGCCAGCAGTGAATTCCCCCCGGGACAGATCTACAATGAGCAGTTCTTC. It specifies CASSEFPPGQIYNEQFF.

This chain connects TRBV7-9 to TRBJ2-7; 9 nucleotides agree with TRBD1. The CDR3 is 16 amino acids. V lost 5 bases to trimming and J lost 3 bases; unmatched junction nucleotides: 11. CDR1 and CDR2 from the germline V gene are SEHNR and FQNEAQ (reference sequence). CDR3 sequence reads: CASSPQRTGVFYEQYF. CDR3 sequence (DNA): TGTGCCAGCAGCCCCCAGAGGACAGGGGTTTTCTACGAGCAGTACTTC.

The J gene is TRBJ2-3, the V gene TRBV5-4; D is tentatively TRBD1 or TRBD2 (5 bases each). The germline V gene has CDR1 SGHNT and CDR2 YYREEE (reference sequence). The CDR3 is made up of 15 amino acids. Trimming removed 4 bases from V and 0 bases from J, with 12 bases in between. CDR3 bases: TGTGCCAGCAGCCCAGCGAGGGGTAGCACAGATACGCAGTATTTT. It codes for CASSPARGSTDTQYF.

A single count supports this clone. This rearrangement joins TRBV28 to TRBJ2-7; perhaps D is TRBD1 or TRBD2 (5 bases each). Per germline, CDR1 MDHEN and CDR2 SYDVKM. The CDR3 consists of 17 residues. Between the trimmed V and J ends, which lost 1 base and 0 bases, there was a span of 16 bases. CDR3 region: CASSLYGTDFHSYEQYF. As DNA, the CDR3 is TGTGCCAGCAGTTTATACGGGACGGACTTTCACTCCTACGAGCAGTACTTC. Variable domain in full (rest from reference TRBV28 and TRBJ2-7): DVKVTQSSRYLVKRTGEKVFLECVQDMDHENMFWYRQDPGLGLRLIYFSYDVKMKEKGDIPEGYSVSREKKERFSLILESASTNQTSMYLCASSLYGTDFHSYEQYFGPGTRLTVT.

This chain links TRBV27 with TRBJ2-1; 14 bases fit TRBD2. The length of the CDR3 is 19 residues. Trimming took 2 bases from V and 4 from J; bases not matched to a gene: 10. Germline V CDR1 and CDR2: MNHEY, SMNVEV (reference sequence). Written as DNA, the CDR3 is TGTGCCAGCAGTTTACCCCCGGGACTAGCGGGAGCGAGGTACAATGAGCAGTTCTTC. Protein sequence: CASSLPPGLAGARYNEQFF.

Points on this clone: An end of the junction does not agree with germline; a read error may underlie this. The V gene is TRBV7-2, the J gene TRBJ2-7; the match to TRBD2 covers 7 bases. Germline lookup yields CDR1 SGHTA and CDR2 FQGNSA. The CDR3 is made up of 13 amino acids. In nucleotides, the CDR3 is TGTGCCAGCAGCCTAGCGGCCAACTACGAGCAGTACTTC. Its translation is CASSLAANYEQYF.

This chain uses TRBV11-3 with TRBJ1-1; D gene ambiguous. The CDR3 runs 14 residues. The V end lost 5 bases, the J end lost 0 bases, and 10 bases lay between the germline ends. Germline V gives CDR1 SGHNT, CDR2 YENEEA. The CDR3 reads CASSAEKMNTEAFF. CDR3 bases: TGTGCCAGCAGCGCGGAGAAAATGAACACTGAAGCTTTCTTT.

This chain links TRBV5-8 with TRBJ2-4; the match to TRBD1 covers 9 bases. The V gene's germline CDR1 is SGHTS and CDR2 YDEGEE. This CDR3 has 16 amino acids. V gave up 2 bases and J gave up 2 bases; unmatched junction bases: 5. CDR3 loop: CASSFPTGGTKNIQYF. For the CDR3, the DNA is TGTGCCAGCAGCTTTCCGACAGGGGGTACCAAAAACATTCAGTACTTC. Complete variable domain (other parts from reference TRBV5-8 and TRBJ2-4): EAGVTQSPTHLIKTRGQQATLRCSPISGHTSVYWYQQALGLGLQFLLWYDEGEERNRGNFPPRFSGRQFPNYSSELNVNALELEDSALYLCASSFPTGGTKNIQYFGAGTRLSVL.

The V and J genes are TRBV7-9 and TRBJ1-2, with TRBD1 identical over 7 bases. With 6 bases clipped from V and 5 bases from J, the junction kept 9 bases outside the gene matches. From germline, CDR1 is SEHNR and CDR2 FQNEAQ (reference sequence). The CDR3 sequence is 14 residues long. DNA for the CDR3: TGTGCCAGCAGATCCGGGGACAGAGCTTATGGCTACACCTTC. This translates into CASRSGDRAYGYTF. The variable domain in full, with the rest retrieved from reference TRBV7-9 and TRBJ1-2, is DTGVSQNPRHKITKRGQNVTFRCDPISEHNRLYWYRQTLGQGPEFLTYFQNEAQLEKSRLLSDRFSAERPKGSFSTLEIQRTEQGDSAMYLCASRSGDRAYGYTFGSGTRLTVV.

CDR3 bases: TGTGCCAGCAGGGGGACTAGCGGGAGGAGCTCCTACAATGAGCAGTTCTTC. Translating it yields CASRGTSGRSSYNEQFF. V gene TRBV28 combines with J gene TRBJ2-1; 15 bases align to TRBD2. The CDR3 spans 17 residues. CDR1 MDHEN and CDR2 SYDVKM come from the germline V gene. V lost 6 bases to trimming and J lost 0 bases; unmatched junction nucleotides: 3.